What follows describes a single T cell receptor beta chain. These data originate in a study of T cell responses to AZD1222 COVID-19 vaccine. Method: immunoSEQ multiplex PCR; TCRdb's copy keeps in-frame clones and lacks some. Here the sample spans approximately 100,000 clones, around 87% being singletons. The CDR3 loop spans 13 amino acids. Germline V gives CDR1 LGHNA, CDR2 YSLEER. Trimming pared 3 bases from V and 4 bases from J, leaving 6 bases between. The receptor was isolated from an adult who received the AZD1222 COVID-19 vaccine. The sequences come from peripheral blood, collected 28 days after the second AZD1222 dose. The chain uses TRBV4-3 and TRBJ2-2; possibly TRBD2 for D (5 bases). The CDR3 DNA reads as TGCGCCAGCAGCCAGGGAGTCACCGGGGAGCTGTTTTTT. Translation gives CASSQGVTGELFF.